Presented here are 5 T cell receptor beta chains from one specimen sequenced in a study of blood T cell repertoires in COVID-19. The table came from immunoSEQ multiplex PCR; TCRdb's copy has only in-frame clones and leaves some out. This table holds fewer than 300,000 clones, less than 90% found once. Input material: peripheral blood. These receptors were obtained from a woman younger than 45 with COVID-19, enrolled during active disease.

This clone was detected only once. This chain joins TRBV6-5 and TRBJ2-3; D is possibly TRBD2 (6 bases). This CDR3 has 15 residues. V dropped 4 bases and J dropped 2 bases, with 13 bases sitting between them. Germline loops: CDR1 MNHEY, CDR2 SVGAGI. CDR3 DNA sequence: TGTGCCAGCAGTTCCCCCCGGGGGACCACAGATACGCAGTATTTT. This translates into CASSSPRGTTDTQYF.

This clone was seen just once. The chain joins TRBV27 to TRBJ2-3; 8 nucleotides line up with TRBD2. CDR3 length equals 16 residues. Germline assignment: CDR1 MNHEY and CDR2 SMNVEV (reference sequence). Germline trimming cut 5 bases from V and 1 base from J; bases unmatched to any gene: 8. The DNA for the CDR3 is TGTGCCAGCAGTCATACCGTGCGGGGGGGCACAGATACGCAGTATTTT. It codes for CASSHTVRGGTDTQYF.

The chain carries TRBV3-1 (or the pseudogene TRBV3-2) and TRBJ2-7, with a tentative D call TRBD1 (6 bases). V was clipped by 3 bases and J by 6 bases, with 15 bases between them. CDR3 length: 14 amino acids. Germline lookup yields CDR1 LGHDT and CDR2 YNNKEL (reference sequence). The CDR3 region is CASSHPLGAGEQYF. In DNA form, the CDR3 reads TGTGCCAGCAGCCATCCTTTGGGGGCGGGCGAGCAGTACTTC.

This clone was recorded only once. The chain carries TRBV27 and TRBJ2-7; D is ambiguous. This CDR3 spans 17 amino acids. The germline V and J ends were trimmed by 9 bases and 0 bases, with 24 bases remaining between them. The germline V gene has CDR1 MNHEY and CDR2 SMNVEV (reference sequence). CDR3 in DNA: TGTGCCAGTGAATACCCCGTTGGGCTGACGGTCTCCTACGAGCAGTACTTC. This gives the protein CASEYPVGLTVSYEQYF.

The chain couples TRBV5-1 to TRBJ2-1; 8 nucleotides line up with TRBD2. The CDR3 runs to 13 residues. Germline loops: CDR1 SGHRS, CDR2 YFSETQ. Trimming took 1 base from V and 9 from J; bases not matched to a gene: 3. Here the CDR3 DNA reads TGCGCCAGCAGCTTGAGTGCGGGAGGTGAGCAGTTCTTC. Amino acid sequence: CASSLSAGGEQFF. Drawing the rest from reference TRBV5-1 and TRBJ2-1, the complete variable domain is KAGVTQTPRYLIKTRGQQVTLSCSPISGHRSVSWYQQTPGQGLQFLFEYFSETQRNKGNFPGRFSGRQFSNSRSEMNVSTLELGDSALYLCASSLSAGGEQFFGPGTRLTVL.